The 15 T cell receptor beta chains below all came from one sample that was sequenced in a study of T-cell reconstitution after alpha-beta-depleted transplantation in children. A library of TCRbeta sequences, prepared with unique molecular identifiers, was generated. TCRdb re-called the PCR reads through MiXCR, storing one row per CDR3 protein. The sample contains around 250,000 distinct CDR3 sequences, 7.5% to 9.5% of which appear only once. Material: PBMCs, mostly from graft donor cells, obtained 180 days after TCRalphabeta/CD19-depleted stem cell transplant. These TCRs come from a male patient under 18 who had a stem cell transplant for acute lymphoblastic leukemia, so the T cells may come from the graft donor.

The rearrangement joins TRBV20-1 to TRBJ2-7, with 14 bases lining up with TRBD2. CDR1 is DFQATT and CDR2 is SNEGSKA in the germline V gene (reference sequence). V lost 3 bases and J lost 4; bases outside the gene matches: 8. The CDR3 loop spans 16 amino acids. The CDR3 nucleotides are TGCAGTGCTAGGAAAGGGACTAGCGGGAGAAGGTACGAGCAGTACTTC. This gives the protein CSARKGTSGRRYEQYF.

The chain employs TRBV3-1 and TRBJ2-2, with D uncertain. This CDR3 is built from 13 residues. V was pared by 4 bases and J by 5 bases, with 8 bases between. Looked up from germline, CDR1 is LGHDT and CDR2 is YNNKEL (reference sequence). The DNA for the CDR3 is TGTGCCAGCAGCCCCTTCCAAACCGGGGAGCTGTTTTTT. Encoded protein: CASSPFQTGELFF. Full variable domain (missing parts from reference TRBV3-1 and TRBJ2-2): DTAVSQTPKYLVTQMGNDKSIKCEQNLGHDTMYWYKQDSKKFLKIMFSYNNKELIINETVPNRFSPKSPDKAHLNLHINSLELGDSAVYFCASSPFQTGELFFGEGSRLTVL.

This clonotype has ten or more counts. The CDR3 DNA reads TGTGCCAGCAGCTCGGGAGACTATGGCTACACCTTC. It specifies CASSSGDYGYTF. The chain carries TRBV28 and TRBJ1-2; D ambiguous. Trimming took 6 bases from V and 3 from J, leaving 8 bases between them. Germline V gene lookup returns CDR1 MDHEN and CDR2 SYDVKM. CDR3 length equals 12 residues.

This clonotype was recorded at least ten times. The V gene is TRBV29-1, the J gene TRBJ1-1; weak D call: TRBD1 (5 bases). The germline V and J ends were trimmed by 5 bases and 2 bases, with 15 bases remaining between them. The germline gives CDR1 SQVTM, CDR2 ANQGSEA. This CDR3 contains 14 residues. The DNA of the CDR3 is TGCAGCGTTAAGCGGGACCCCTCAAACACTGAAGCTTTCTTT. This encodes CSVKRDPSNTEAFF.

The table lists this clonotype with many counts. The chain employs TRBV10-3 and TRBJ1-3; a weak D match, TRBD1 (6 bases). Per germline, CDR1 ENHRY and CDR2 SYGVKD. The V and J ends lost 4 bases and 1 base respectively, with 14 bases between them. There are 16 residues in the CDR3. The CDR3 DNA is TGTGCCATCAGTGCCCAAGGGGGGAGATCTGGAAACACCATATATTTT. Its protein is CAISAQGGRSGNTIYF.

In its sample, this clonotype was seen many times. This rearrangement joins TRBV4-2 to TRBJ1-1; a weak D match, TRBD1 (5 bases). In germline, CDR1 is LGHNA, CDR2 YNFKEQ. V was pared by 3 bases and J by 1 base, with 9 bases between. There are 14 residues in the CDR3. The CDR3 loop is CASSHYGQNTEAFF. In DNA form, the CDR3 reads TGTGCCAGCAGCCATTACGGACAGAACACTGAAGCTTTCTTT.

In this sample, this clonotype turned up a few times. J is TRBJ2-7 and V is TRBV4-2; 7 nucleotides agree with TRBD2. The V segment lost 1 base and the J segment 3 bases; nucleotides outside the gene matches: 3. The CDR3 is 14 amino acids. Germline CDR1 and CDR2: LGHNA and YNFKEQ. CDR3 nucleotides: TGTGCCAGCAGCCAAGGGGGGGGGGGCTACGAGCAGTACTTC. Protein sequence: CASSQGGGGYEQYF.

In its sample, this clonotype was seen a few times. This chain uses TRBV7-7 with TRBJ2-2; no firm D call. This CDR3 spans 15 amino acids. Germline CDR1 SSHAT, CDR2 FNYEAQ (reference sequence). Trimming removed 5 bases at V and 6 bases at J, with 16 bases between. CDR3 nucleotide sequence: TGTGCCAGCAGCCCGGCCGTTGGTAAAGCCGGGGAGCTGTTTTTT. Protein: CASSPAVGKAGELFF.

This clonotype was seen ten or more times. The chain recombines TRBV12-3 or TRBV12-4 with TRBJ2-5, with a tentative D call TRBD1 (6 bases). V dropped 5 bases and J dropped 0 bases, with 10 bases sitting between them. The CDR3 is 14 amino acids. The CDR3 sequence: CASSARTDQETQYF. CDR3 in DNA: TGTGCCAGCAGTGCTAGGACAGACCAAGAGACCCAGTACTTC.

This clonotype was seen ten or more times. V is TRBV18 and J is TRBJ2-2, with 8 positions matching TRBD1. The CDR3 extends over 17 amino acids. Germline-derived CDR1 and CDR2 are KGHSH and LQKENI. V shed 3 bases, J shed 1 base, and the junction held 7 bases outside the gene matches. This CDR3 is CASSPVLGQGNTGELFF. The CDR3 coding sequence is TGTGCCAGCTCACCTGTTCTCGGACAGGGGAACACCGGGGAGCTGTTTTTT.

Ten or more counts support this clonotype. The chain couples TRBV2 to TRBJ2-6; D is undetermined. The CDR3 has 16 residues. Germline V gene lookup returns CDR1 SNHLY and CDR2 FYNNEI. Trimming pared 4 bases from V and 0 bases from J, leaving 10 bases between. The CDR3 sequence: CASSVGRLSGANVLTF. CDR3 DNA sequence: TGTGCCAGCAGTGTAGGCCGCCTCTCTGGGGCCAACGTCCTGACTTTC.

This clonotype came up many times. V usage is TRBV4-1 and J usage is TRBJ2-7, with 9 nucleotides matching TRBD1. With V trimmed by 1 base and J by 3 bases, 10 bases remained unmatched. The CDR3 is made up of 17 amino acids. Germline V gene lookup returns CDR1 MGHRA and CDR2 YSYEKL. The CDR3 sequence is CASSQGYTGGPFYEQYF. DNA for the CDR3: TGCGCCAGCAGCCAAGGTTATACAGGGGGCCCCTTCTACGAGCAGTACTTC.

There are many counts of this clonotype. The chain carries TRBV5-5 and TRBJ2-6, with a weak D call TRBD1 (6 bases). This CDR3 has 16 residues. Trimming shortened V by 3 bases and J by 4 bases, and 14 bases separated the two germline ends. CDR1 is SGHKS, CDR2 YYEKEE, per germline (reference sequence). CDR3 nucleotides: TGTGCCAGCAGCTCACCCAGGGGAATGGGGGCCAACGTCCTGACTTTC. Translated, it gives CASSSPRGMGANVLTF.

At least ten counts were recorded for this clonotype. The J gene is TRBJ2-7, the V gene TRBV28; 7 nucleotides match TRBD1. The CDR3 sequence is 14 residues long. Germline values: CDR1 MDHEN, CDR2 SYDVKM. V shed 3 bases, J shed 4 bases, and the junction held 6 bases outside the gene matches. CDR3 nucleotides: TGTGCCAGCAGTTTTAGGGACAGTGGTTACGAGCAGTACTTC. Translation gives CASSFRDSGYEQYF.

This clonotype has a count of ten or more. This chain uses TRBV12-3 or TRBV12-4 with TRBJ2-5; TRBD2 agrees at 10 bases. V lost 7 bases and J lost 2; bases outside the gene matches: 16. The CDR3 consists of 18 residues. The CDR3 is CASIKRLIAGGRQETQYF. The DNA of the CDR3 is TGTGCCAGCATTAAAAGGCTCATAGCGGGGGGTCGACAAGAGACCCAGTACTTC.